These 5 T cell receptor beta chains were all obtained from the same sample, sequenced in a study of blood T cell repertoires in COVID-19. The assay was immunoSEQ multiplex PCR, and TCRdb's table has in-frame clones only and misses some. In the table there are roughly 380,000 clones, about 87% of which are singletons. Sequencing was carried out using PBMCs or T cells enriched from blood (not recorded which). The source is a man aged 25 to 45 who had recovered from COVID-19.

This clone was picked up a small number of times. The rearrangement uses TRBV7-2 and TRBJ2-5; 10 bases align to TRBD1. J gave up 4 bases and V 5 bases, and 4 bases lay outside the gene matches. Germline lookup yields CDR1 SGHTA and CDR2 FQGNSA. This CDR3 contains 14 residues. The CDR3 DNA reads TGTGCCAGCAGCCAAGACAGGGGGCGAGAGACCCAGTACTTC. Its translation is CASSQDRGRETQYF.

In its sample, this clone was seen a few times. The chain couples TRBV15 to TRBJ2-7; 7 nucleotides match TRBD2. CDR1 and CDR2 (germline): LNHNV, YYDKDF (reference sequence). Unmatched junction bases numbered 13, after V lost 0 bases and J lost 2 bases. The CDR3 is 18 residues long. As DNA, the CDR3 is TGTGCCACCAGCAGAGATCCTAGTTTCAGCGGGGCAACCTACGAGCAGTACTTC. Residues: CATSRDPSFSGATYEQYF. Full variable domain (missing parts from reference TRBV15 and TRBJ2-7): DAMVIQNPRYQVTQFGKPVTLSCSQTLNHNVMYWYQQKSSQAPKLLFHYYDKDFNNEADTPDNFQSRRPNTSFCFLDIRSPGLGDTAMYLCATSRDPSFSGATYEQYFGPGTRLTVT.

The chain employs TRBV30 and TRBJ1-6, with a tentative D call TRBD1 (5 bases). V lost 4 bases to trimming and J lost 9 bases, with 13 bases between them. The CDR3 is 13 residues long. The germline CDR1 and CDR2 sequences are GTSNPN and SVGIG (reference sequence). CDR3 bases: TGTGCCTGGACTCCTGGGGCTGTTTCACCCCTCCACTTT. This gives the protein CAWTPGAVSPLHF.

This clone appeared a few times. The CDR3 region is CASRPGTGELAAFF. For the CDR3, the DNA is TGTGCCAGCAGGCCCGGGACAGGGGAGTTAGCAGCTTTCTTT. V usage is TRBV2 and J usage is TRBJ1-1, with 10 bases that match TRBD1. V shed 6 bases and J 10 bases; nucleotides not matched to a gene: 11. The CDR3 covers 14 residues. Germline V gene data show CDR1 as SNHLY and CDR2 as FYNNEI.

Only one count was recorded for this clone. The chain employs TRBV20-1 and TRBJ2-1, with 7 bases lining up with TRBD1. The CDR3 consists of 11 residues. After removal of 3 bases from V and 10 bases from J, the junction contained 3 bases not matched to a gene. Germline-derived CDR1 and CDR2 are DFQATT and SNEGSKA (reference sequence). The CDR3 DNA sequence: TGCAGTGCTAGGGGACAGCTAGAGCAGTTCTTC. It translates to CSARGQLEQFF.